This entry lists 15 T cell receptor beta chains sequenced from one sample in a study of blood T cells in healthy people across ages. Combining a sample-barcoded 5' primer with a J-beta primer mix, a second PCR ran for about 6 to 11 cycles. In TCRdb, the 5' RACE reads were re-called with MiXCR into one record per CDR3 protein. This sample yields some 900,000 distinct CDR3 sequences, of which under 30% are seen a single time; 17% belongs to the top ten. Source material: blood. The receptors derive from a woman aged 80 or over in good health.

This clonotype was found a few times. The chain couples TRBV12-3 or TRBV12-4 to TRBJ2-3, with 8 bases lining up with TRBD2. This CDR3 has 14 amino acids. J was trimmed by 15 bases and V by 5 bases; bases with no gene match: 16. CDR3 sequence: CASSHREGPDVEYF. The DNA of the CDR3 is TGTGCCAGCAGTCATCGGGAGGGCCCAGATGTGGAATATTTT.

The V gene is TRBV7-2, the J gene TRBJ1-2; D gene uncertain. V shed 4 bases and J shed 3 bases, with 12 bases lying between them. CDR3 length: 14 residues. Germline V gene lookup returns CDR1 SGHTA and CDR2 FQGNSA. CDR3 DNA: TGTGCCAGCAGCTCAAGGCGCCGATACTATGGCTACACCTTC. The encoded protein is CASSSRRRYYGYTF.

This clonotype was observed a handful of times. This chain uses TRBV19 with TRBJ2-3; the D is unclear. The CDR3 covers 14 residues. Germline CDR1 reads LNHDA; CDR2 reads SQIVND (reference sequence). The germline V and J ends were trimmed by 5 bases and 0 bases, with 9 bases remaining between them. CDR3 protein: CASSSQPSTDTQYF. The DNA of the CDR3 is TGTGCCAGTAGTTCGCAGCCGAGCACAGATACGCAGTATTTT.

As to this clonotype: A read error may explain this, as a much larger clone is one base away. The J gene is TRBJ2-1, the V gene TRBV20-1; the match to TRBD2 covers 9 bases. The DNA end is more similar to TRBJ2-7, so the J call may be wrong. Germline lookup yields CDR1 DFQATT and CDR2 SNEGSKA (reference sequence). CDR3 length: 12 amino acids. The CDR3, as DNA: TGCAGCTACGCGGGGGGGCTTAATGAGCAGTACTTC. This sequence encodes CSYAGGLNEQYF.

Note on this clonotype: A much larger clone differs by one base, so this may be a read error. The chain combines TRBV12-3 or TRBV12-4 with TRBJ2-5; D perhaps matches TRBD2 (6 bases). V shed 0 bases and J shed 2 bases, with 16 bases lying between them. The CDR3 runs 17 residues. CDR3 sequence reads: CASSLAVLASIQETQYF. The CDR3 DNA sequence: TGTGCCAGCAGTTTAGCGGTTCTAGCGTCCATTCAAGAGACCCAGTACTTC.

This sequence joins TRBV3-1 and TRBJ1-2, with D perhaps TRBD1 (5 bases). V lost 4 bases to trimming and J lost 4 bases, with 16 bases between them. The CDR3 loop spans 15 amino acids. Germline V gene lookup returns CDR1 LGHDT and CDR2 YNNKEL (reference sequence). Here the CDR3 DNA reads TGTGCCAGCAGCCCCATCGCTCGGACAATCTATGGCTACACCTTC. Protein sequence: CASSPIARTIYGYTF.

The CDR3 DNA reads as TGCGCCACCTCGGCGGGGGCCGGCTCCTACAATGAGCAGTTCTTC. It yields the protein CATSAGAGSYNEQFF. The chain carries TRBV4-1 and TRBJ2-1; a possible D gene is TRBD2 (7 bases). This CDR3 region has 15 residues. V was clipped by 10 bases and J by 0 bases, with 16 bases between them. Germline assignment: CDR1 MGHRA and CDR2 YSYEKL.

This clonotype was observed at least ten times. One base away lies a much larger clone, so this may be a sequencing read error. The rearrangement links TRBV20-1 to TRBJ2-1; no firm D call. The J call could be wrong; TRBJ2-7 is a better fit for the DNA end. The CDR3 is 16 residues long. The germline V gene encodes CDR1 DFQATT and CDR2 SNEGSKA (reference sequence). The CDR3 region has the DNA TGCAGTGCTCCCCCCCACGGGCGCCGGCCCTACAATGAGCAGTACTTC. Protein sequence: CSAPPHGRRPYNEQYF.

The V gene is TRBV4-2, the J gene TRBJ1-1; tentative D call: TRBD1 (5 bases). From germline, CDR1 is LGHNA and CDR2 YNFKEQ. CDR3 size: 14 residues. The ends were cut back, 1 base at V and 4 bases at J, with 10 bases in the middle. The CDR3 DNA reads as TGTGCCAGCAGCCAAGTATCAGGGATCACTGAAGCTTTCTTT. Translation: CASSQVSGITEAFF.

The chain links TRBV3-1 to TRBJ1-5; a weak D match, TRBD1 (5 bases). CDR1 and CDR2 (germline): LGHDT, YNNKEL (reference sequence). The CDR3 extends over 14 amino acids. V was shortened by 2 bases and J by 6 bases, with 11 bases between the two germline ends. CDR3 nucleotides: TGTGCCAGCAGCCAATCCCAGGGCTCTCAGCCCCAGCATTTT. Encoded protein: CASSQSQGSQPQHF.

A few counts support this clonotype. The V call is TRBV28, the J call TRBJ1-2, with TRBD1 identical over 9 bases. J was trimmed by 3 bases and V by 3 bases; bases with no gene match: 5. In germline, CDR1 is MDHEN, CDR2 SYDVKM. This CDR3 comprises 15 residues. In nucleotides, the CDR3 is TGTGCCAGCAGTTTCCGGGACAGGGTTTACTATGGCTACACCTTC. Translation: CASSFRDRVYYGYTF.

The chain employs TRBV20-1 and TRBJ2-2; D unclear. V gave up 2 bases and J gave up 4 bases, with 14 bases separating them. The CDR3 is made up of 15 amino acids. The germline V gene encodes CDR1 DFQATT and CDR2 SNEGSKA (reference sequence). The CDR3 sequence is CSARSRVAFTGELFF. For the CDR3, the DNA is TGCAGTGCTAGATCACGGGTGGCATTCACCGGGGAGCTGTTTTTT.

There are many counts of this clonotype. A much larger clone sits a single nucleotide away, making a read error possible. This chain links TRBV20-1 with TRBJ2-5, with TRBD1 matching over 7 bases. The ends lost 6 bases at V and 11 bases at J; junction bases unmatched: 15. This CDR3 is 13 amino acids long. Germline V gives CDR1 DFQATT, CDR2 SNEGSKA (reference sequence). DNA for the CDR3: TGCAGTGCCCCCAGACAGGGTTACAATGAGCAGTACTTC. Protein product: CSAPRQGYNEQYF.

This sequence joins TRBV9 and TRBJ1-3; D gene uncertain. The CDR3 runs to 15 residues. Germline CDR1 SGDLS, CDR2 YYNGEE. V dropped 0 bases and J dropped 1 base, with 8 bases sitting between them. CDR3 amino acids: CASSVERGSGNTIYF. CDR3 in DNA: TGTGCCAGCAGCGTAGAAAGAGGGTCTGGAAACACCATATATTTT.

This clonotype was detected ten times or more. This chain links TRBV20-1 with TRBJ2-3; D possibly corresponds to TRBD2 (6 bases). Trimming removed 0 bases at V and 2 bases at J, with 12 bases between. There are 15 residues in the CDR3. The germline CDR1 and CDR2 sequences are DFQATT and SNEGSKA (reference sequence). CDR3 sequence (DNA): TGCAGTGCTAGAGATGGGGCTAGCGCCACAGATACGCAGTATTTT. Protein product: CSARDGASATDTQYF.